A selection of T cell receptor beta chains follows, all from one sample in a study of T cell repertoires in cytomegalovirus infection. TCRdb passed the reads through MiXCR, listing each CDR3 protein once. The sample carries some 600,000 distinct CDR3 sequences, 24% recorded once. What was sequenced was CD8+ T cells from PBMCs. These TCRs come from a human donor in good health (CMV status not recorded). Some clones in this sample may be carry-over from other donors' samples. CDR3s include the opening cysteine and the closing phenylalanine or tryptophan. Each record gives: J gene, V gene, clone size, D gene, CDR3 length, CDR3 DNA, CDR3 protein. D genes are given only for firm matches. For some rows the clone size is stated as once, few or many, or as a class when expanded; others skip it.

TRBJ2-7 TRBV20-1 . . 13 TGCAGTGCCATCGACCCCGCCGTCTACGAGCAGTACTTC CSAIDPAVYEQYF
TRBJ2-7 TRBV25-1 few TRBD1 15 TGTGCCAGCAGTTCCCGGGGACAGGGGATCTACGAGCAGTACTTC CASSSRGQGIYEQYF
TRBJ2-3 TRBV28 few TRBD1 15 TGTGCCAGCAGCCTACAGGGGGCCGATTTGGATACGCAGTATTTT CASSLQGADLDTQYF
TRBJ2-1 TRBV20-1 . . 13 TGCAGTGCTAGAGACCCAGATTCGAATGAGCAGTTCTTC CSARDPDSNEQFF
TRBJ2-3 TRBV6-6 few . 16 TGTGCCAGCAGCCATGGGAGGCAGACTAGCACAGATACGCAGTATTTT CASSHGRQTSTDTQYF
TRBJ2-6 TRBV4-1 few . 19 TGCGCCAGCAGCCAAGTCGCAGGGAGTTTAGGCTCTGGGGCCAACGTCCTGACTTTC CASSQVAGSLGSGANVLTF
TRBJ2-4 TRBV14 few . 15 TGTGCCAGCAGCCAAGTATCAGGGTCCAAAAACATTCAGTACTTC CASSQVSGSKNIQYF
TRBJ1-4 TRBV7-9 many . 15 TGTGCCAGCAGCCAGGGGCCGCCAACTAATGAAAAACTGTTTTTT CASSQGPPTNEKLFF
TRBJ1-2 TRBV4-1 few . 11 TGCGCCAGCAGCCAAGAGCTTGGCTACACCTTC CASSQELGYTF
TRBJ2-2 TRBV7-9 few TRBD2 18 TGTGCCAGCAGCTTATCCGGGACTAGCGGGGAGTACACCGGGGAGCTGTTTTTT CASSLSGTSGEYTGELFF
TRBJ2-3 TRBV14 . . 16 TGTGCCAGCAGCCAAGATAGGAGACTAAACACAGATACGCAGTATTTT CASSQDRRLNTDTQYF
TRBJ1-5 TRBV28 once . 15 TGTGCCAGCAGTTTACCCGAACAGGGAAATCAGCCCCAGCATTTT CASSLPEQGNQPQHF
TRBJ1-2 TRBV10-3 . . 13 TGTGCCATCGGCCGACCCGGAGACTATGGCTACACCTTC CAIGRPGDYGYTF
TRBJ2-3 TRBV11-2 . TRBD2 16 TGTGCCAGCAAGATGTTAGGACTAGCGGGGCAAGATACGCAGTATTTT CASKMLGLAGQDTQYF
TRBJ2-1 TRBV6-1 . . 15 TGTGCCAGCAGAGAGGACCCCCTCGGATACAATGAGCAGTTCTTC CASREDPLGYNEQFF
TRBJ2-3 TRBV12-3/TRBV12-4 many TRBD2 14 TGTGCCAGCAGACTAGCGCTGAGCACAGATACGCAGTATTTT CASRLALSTDTQYF
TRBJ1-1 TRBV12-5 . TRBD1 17 TGTGCTAGTGGTTTGGGGGGGTTGACAGGGAACCCCCATGGGACTTTCTTT CASGLGGLTGNPHGTFF
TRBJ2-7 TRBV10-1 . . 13 TGCGTCAGCAGTGAGTCTACCGAGTCCAAGCAGTACTTC CVSSESTESKQYF
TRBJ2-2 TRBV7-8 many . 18 TGTGCCAGCAGCTTATTTGGTGTCTGGACAGAGCACACCGGGGAGCTGTTTTTT CASSLFGVWTEHTGELFF
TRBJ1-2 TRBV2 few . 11 TGTGCCAGCAGGGGGATCTATGGCTACACCTTC CASRGIYGYTF
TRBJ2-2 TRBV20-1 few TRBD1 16 TGCAGTGCTAGAGATCTGGGGACAGGGGACACCGGGGAGCTGTTTTTT CSARDLGTGDTGELFF
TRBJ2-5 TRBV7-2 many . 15 TGTGCCAGCAGTTTAGCACGTCGGACCTTGAGGACCCAGTACTTC CASSLARRTLRTQYF
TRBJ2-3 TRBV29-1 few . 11 TGCAGCGTTGAGGGCTCGGACACGCAGTATTTT CSVEGSDTQYF
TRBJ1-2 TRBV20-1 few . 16 TGCAGTGCTAGAGATGTTCCTCGGGGTCCTAGCTATGGCTACACCTTC CSARDVPRGPSYGYTF
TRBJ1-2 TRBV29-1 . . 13 TGCAGCGTTGTCCCAGACGGCTACTATGGCTACACCTTC CSVVPDGYYGYTF
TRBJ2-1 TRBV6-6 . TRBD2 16 TGTGCCAGCAGTCCCCAACCGGGGGGGCGTACCGATGAGCAGTTCTTC CASSPQPGGRTDEQFF
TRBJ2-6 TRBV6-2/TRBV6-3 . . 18 TGTGCCAGCAACTCCCCCCCGGGACTCAAATCGGGGGCCAACGTCCTGACTTTC CASNSPPGLKSGANVLTF
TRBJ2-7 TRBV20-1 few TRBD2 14 TGCAGTGCTAGAGCCCTAGCGGCTTCCTACGAGCAGTACTTC CSARALAASYEQYF
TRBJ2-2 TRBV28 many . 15 TGTGCCAGCAGTTTGTGGCGGGGCAACACCGGGGAGCTGTTTTTT CASSLWRGNTGELFF